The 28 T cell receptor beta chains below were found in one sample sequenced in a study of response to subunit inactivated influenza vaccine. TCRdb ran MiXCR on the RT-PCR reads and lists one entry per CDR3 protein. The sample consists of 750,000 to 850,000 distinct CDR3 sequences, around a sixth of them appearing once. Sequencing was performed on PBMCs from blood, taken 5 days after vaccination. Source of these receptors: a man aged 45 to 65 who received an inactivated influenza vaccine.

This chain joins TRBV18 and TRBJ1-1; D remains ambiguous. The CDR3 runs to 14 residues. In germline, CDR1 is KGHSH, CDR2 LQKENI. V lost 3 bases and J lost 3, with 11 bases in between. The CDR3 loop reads CASSPTPMDTEAFF. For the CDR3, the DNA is TGTGCCAGCTCACCGACACCCATGGACACTGAAGCTTTCTTT.

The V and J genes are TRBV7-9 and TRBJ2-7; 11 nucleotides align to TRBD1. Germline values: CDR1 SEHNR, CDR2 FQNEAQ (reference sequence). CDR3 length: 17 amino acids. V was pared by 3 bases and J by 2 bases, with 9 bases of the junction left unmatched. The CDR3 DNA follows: TGTGCCAGCAGCTTGGACTCTTGGGACAGGGGGACCTACGAGCAGTACTTC. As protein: CASSLDSWDRGTYEQYF.

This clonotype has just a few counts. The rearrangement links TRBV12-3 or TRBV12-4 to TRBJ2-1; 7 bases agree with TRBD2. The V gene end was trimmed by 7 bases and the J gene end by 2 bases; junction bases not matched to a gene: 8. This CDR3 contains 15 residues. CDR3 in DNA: TGTGCCAGCAACCCCGGGGGGTTGGCCTACAATGAGCAGTTCTTC. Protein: CASNPGGLAYNEQFF.

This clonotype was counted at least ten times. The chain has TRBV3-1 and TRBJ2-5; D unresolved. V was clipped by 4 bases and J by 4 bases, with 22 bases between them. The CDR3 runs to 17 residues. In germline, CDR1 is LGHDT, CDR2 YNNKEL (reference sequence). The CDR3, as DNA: TGTGCCAGCAGCCCGATTCCTTGGTCCAAGAGAGGAGAGACCCAGTACTTC. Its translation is CASSPIPWSKRGETQYF.

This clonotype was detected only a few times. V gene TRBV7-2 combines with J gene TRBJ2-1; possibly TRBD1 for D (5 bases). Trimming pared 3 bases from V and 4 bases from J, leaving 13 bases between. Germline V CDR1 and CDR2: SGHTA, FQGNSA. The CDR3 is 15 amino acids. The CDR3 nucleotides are TGTGCCAGCAGCTTGGACACAGGACGGTACAATGAGCAGTTCTTC. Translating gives CASSLDTGRYNEQFF.

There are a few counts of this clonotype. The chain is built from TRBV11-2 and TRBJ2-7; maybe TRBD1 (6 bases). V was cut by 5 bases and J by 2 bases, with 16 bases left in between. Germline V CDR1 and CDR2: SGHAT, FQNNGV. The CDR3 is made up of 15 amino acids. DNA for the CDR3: TGTGCCAGCAGCCGCCCCTCCGGGACAACCTACGAGCAGTACTTC. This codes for CASSRPSGTTYEQYF.

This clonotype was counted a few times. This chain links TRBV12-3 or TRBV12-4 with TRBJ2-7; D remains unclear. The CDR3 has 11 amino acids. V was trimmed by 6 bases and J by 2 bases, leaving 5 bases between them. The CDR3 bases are TGTGCCAGCAGAAGAACCTACGAGCAGTACTTC. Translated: CASRRTYEQYF.

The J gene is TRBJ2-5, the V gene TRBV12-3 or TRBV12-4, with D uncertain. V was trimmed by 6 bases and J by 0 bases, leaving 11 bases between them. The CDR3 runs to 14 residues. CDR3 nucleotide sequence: TGTGCCAGCAGCCTAAGGGTGAACCAAGAGACCCAGTACTTC. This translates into CASSLRVNQETQYF.

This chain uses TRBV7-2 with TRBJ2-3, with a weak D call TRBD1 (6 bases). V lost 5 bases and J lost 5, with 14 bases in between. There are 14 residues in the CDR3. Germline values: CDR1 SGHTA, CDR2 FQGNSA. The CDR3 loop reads CASSLTGRLDTQYF. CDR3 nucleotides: TGTGCCAGCAGCCTGACAGGTCGTCTAGATACGCAGTATTTT.

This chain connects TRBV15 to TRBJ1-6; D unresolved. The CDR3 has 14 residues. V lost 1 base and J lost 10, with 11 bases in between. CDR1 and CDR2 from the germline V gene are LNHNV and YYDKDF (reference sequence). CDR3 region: CATSRGTGRSPLHF. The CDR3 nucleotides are TGTGCCACCAGCAGAGGGACTGGGAGGTCACCCCTCCACTTT.

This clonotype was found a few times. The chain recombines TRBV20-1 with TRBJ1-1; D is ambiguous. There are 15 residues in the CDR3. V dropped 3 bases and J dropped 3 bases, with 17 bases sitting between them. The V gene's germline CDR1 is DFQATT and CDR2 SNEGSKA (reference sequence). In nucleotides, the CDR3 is TGCAGTGCTAGTCTCCCCCCTCGTGGGGACACTGAAGCTTTCTTT. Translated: CSASLPPRGDTEAFF.

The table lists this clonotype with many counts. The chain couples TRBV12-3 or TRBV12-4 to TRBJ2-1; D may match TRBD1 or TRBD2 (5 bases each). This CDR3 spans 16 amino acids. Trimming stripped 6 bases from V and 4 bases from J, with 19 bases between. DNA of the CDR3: TGTGCCAGCAGCCCCTGGCGAGGGGTGGAGTACAATGAGCAGTTCTTC. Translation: CASSPWRGVEYNEQFF.

The CDR3 reads CASSQTQQGNYGYTF. The DNA of the CDR3 is TGCGCCAGCAGCCAAACACAACAGGGGAACTATGGCTACACCTTC. This chain joins TRBV4-3 and TRBJ1-2, with TRBD1 identical over 7 bases. The CDR3 consists of 15 residues. V shed 2 bases, J shed 2 bases, and the junction held 5 bases outside the gene matches. Germline V lookup: CDR1 LGHNA, CDR2 YSLEER.

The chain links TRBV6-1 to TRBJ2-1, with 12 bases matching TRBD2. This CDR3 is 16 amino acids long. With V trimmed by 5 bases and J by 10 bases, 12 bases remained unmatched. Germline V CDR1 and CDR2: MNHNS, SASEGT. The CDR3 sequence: CASSPTSGGYNEEQFF. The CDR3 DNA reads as TGTGCCAGCAGTCCTACTAGCGGGGGGTACAATGAGGAGCAGTTCTTC.

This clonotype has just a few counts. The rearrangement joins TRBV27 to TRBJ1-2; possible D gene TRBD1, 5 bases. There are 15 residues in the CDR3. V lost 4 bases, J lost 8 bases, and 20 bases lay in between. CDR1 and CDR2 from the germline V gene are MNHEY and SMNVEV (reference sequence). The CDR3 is CASSYVPGFGGGYTF. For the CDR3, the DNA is TGTGCCAGCAGTTATGTCCCGGGGTTCGGGGGAGGCTACACCTTC.

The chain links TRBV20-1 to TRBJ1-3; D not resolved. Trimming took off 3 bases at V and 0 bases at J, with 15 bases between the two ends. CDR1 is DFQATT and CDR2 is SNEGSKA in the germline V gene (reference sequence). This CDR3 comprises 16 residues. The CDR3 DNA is TGCAGTGCTAGGGGGATCCCCGAGAGCTCTGGAAACACCATATATTTT. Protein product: CSARGIPESSGNTIYF.

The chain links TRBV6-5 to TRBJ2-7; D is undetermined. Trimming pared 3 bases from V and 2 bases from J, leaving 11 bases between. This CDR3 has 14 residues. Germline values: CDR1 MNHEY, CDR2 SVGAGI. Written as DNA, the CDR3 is TGTGCCAGCAGTTATGGGCGGAGTACCTACGAGCAGTACTTC. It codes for CASSYGRSTYEQYF.

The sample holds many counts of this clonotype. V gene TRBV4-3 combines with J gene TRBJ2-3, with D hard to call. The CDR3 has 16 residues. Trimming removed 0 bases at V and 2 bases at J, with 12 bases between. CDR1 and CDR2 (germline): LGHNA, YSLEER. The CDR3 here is CASSQDGRTATDTQYF. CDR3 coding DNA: TGCGCCAGCAGCCAAGATGGTAGGACGGCCACAGATACGCAGTATTTT.

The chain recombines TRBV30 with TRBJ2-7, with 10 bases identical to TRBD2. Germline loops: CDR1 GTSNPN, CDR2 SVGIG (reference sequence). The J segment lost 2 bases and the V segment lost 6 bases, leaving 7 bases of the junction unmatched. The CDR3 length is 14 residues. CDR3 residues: CACPGLATPYEQYF. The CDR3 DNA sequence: TGTGCCTGTCCGGGACTAGCGACCCCCTACGAGCAGTACTTC.

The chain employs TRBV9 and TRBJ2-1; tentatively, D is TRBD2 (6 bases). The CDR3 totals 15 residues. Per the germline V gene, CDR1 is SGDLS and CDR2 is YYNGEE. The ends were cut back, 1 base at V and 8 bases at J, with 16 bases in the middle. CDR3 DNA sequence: TGTGCCAGCAGCGTAAGCGGGTCGAAGGGCGATGAGCAGTTCTTC. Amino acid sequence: CASSVSGSKGDEQFF. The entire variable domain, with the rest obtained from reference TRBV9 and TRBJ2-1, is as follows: DSGVTQTPKHLITATGQRVTLRCSPRSGDLSVYWYQQSLDQGLQFLIQYYNGEERAKGNILERFSAQQFPDLHSELNLSSLELGDSALYFCASSVSGSKGDEQFFGPGTRLTVL.

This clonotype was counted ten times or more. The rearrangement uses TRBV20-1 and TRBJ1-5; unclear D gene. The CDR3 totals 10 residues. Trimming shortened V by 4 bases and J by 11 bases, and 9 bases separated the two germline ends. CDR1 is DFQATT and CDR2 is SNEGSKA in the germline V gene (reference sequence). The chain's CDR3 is CSAMLLAQHF. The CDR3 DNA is TGCAGTGCTATGCTATTAGCCCAGCATTTT.

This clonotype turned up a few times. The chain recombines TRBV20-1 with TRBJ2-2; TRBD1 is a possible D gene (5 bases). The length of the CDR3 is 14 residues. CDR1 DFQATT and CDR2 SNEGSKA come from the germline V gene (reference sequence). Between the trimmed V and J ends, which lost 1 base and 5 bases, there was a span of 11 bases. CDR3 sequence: CSARGPQGTGELFF. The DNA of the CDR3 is TGCAGTGCTAGAGGACCTCAGGGAACCGGGGAGCTGTTTTTT.

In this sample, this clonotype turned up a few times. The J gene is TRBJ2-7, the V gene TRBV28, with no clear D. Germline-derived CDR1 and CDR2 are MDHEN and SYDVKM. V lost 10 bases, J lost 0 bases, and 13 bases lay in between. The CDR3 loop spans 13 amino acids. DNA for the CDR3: TGTGCCATTTCACCGGGCAGCTCCTACGAGCAGTACTTC. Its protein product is CAISPGSSYEQYF.

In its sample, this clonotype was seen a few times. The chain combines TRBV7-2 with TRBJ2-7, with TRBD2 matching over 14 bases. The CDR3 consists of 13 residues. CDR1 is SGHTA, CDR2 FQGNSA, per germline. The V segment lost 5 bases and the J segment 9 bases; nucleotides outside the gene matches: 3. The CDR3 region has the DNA TGTGCCAGCAGCCCGGGACTAGCGGGGGTGCAGTACTTC. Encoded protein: CASSPGLAGVQYF.

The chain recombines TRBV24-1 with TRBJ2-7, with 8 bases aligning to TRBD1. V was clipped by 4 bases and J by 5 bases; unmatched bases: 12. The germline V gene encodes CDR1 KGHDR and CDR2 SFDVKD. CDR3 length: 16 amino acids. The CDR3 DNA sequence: TGTGCCACCAGTGACCCCGGACAGGGTGGATTCCACGAGCAGTACTTC. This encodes CATSDPGQGGFHEQYF.

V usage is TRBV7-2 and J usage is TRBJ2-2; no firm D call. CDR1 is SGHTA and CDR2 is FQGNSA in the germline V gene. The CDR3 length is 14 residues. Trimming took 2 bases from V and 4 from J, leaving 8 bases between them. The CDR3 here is CASSLMSTTGELFF. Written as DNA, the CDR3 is TGTGCCAGCAGCTTAATGTCCACCACCGGGGAGCTGTTTTTT.

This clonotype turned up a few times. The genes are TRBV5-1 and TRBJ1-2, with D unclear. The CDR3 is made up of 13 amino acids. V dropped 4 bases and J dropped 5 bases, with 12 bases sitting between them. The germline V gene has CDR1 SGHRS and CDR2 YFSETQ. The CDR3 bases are TGCGCCAGCAGCCTCTCGGTCACTTATGGCTACACCTTC. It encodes CASSLSVTYGYTF.

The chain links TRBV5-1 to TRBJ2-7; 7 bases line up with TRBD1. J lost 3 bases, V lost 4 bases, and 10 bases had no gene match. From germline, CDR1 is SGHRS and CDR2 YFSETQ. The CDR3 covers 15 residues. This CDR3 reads CASSLGTANFYEQYF. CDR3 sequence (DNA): TGCGCCAGCAGCCTAGGGACAGCAAACTTCTACGAGCAGTACTTC. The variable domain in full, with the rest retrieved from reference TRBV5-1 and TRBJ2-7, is KAGVTQTPRYLIKTRGQQVTLSCSPISGHRSVSWYQQTPGQGLQFLFEYFSETQRNKGNFPGRFSGRQFSNSRSEMNVSTLELGDSALYLCASSLGTANFYEQYFGPGTRLTVT.